These 13 T cell receptor beta chains share one sample of origin, sequenced in a study of T cells in Graves' hyperthyroidism and ophthalmopathy. Amplified TCR beta CDR3 regions derived from RNA transcripts. In the first-round RT-PCR of the TCR CDR3, the HTBI primer set was used. In TCRdb, the multiplex PCR reads were re-called with MiXCR into one record per CDR3 protein. Of 360,000 or so distinct CDR3 sequences listed, 18% are singletons. The sequencing input was blood. Receptors originate from a woman aged 40 to 50 with Graves' ophthalmopathy.

This clonotype was recorded many times. The gene calls are TRBV11-2 and TRBJ2-7; 13 positions match TRBD2. Per the germline V gene, CDR1 is SGHAT and CDR2 is FQNNGV. The CDR3 has 16 amino acids. V shed 5 bases, J shed 2 bases, and the junction held 6 bases outside the gene matches. CDR3 region: CASSPTGTSGTYEQYF. CDR3 nucleotide sequence: TGTGCCAGCAGCCCCACCGGGACTAGCGGGACCTACGAGCAGTACTTC.

Concerning this clonotype itself: It may be a read error: a sequence one base away is much more abundant. J is TRBJ2-5 and V is TRBV6-2 or TRBV6-3, with D maybe TRBD1 (6 bases). CDR3 length: 16 amino acids. Germline V lookup: CDR1 MNHEY, CDR2 SVGEGT. Trimming removed 2 bases from V and 0 bases from J, with 13 bases in between. Written as DNA, the CDR3 is TGTGCCAGCAGTTACGATATTAGGGGGTACCAAGAGACCCAGTACTTC. Protein: CASSYDIRGYQETQYF.

In this sample, this clonotype turned up many times. The rearrangement links TRBV28 to TRBJ1-3; D is undetermined. V was shortened by 5 bases and J by 4 bases, with 12 bases between the two germline ends. In germline, CDR1 is MDHEN, CDR2 SYDVKM. This CDR3 region has 14 residues. The CDR3 DNA reads as TGTGCCAGCAGTGTATCGGGCCTCGGAAACACCATATATTTT. Amino acids: CASSVSGLGNTIYF.

This clonotype appeared many times. The rearrangement joins TRBV18 to TRBJ2-4; D is unresolved. The V end was cut by 0 bases, the J end by 0 bases, with 9 bases between. The germline V gene has CDR1 KGHSH and CDR2 LQKENI. There are 16 residues in the CDR3. Here the CDR3 DNA reads TGTGCCAGCTCACCACCGTCGAATAAAGCCAAAAACATTCAGTACTTC. Its translation: CASSPPSNKAKNIQYF.

This clonotype was counted many times. This sequence joins TRBV7-3 and TRBJ2-2, with unresolved D. The CDR3 sequence is 13 residues long. Between the trimmed V and J ends, which lost 3 bases and 5 bases, there was a span of 7 bases. CDR1 is SGHTA and CDR2 is FQGTGA in the germline V gene. The CDR3 bases are TGTGCCAGCAGCTTCTTAGAGACCGGGGAGCTGTTTTTT. Protein: CASSFLETGELFF.

This clonotype has at least ten counts. This chain joins TRBV6-2 or TRBV6-3 and TRBJ2-7; 11 nucleotides align to TRBD2. The CDR3 has 16 amino acids. The germline V gene encodes CDR1 MNHEY and CDR2 SVGEGT. Trimming at V came to 6 bases and at J to 0 bases, leaving 7 bases not matched to a gene. The CDR3 region is CASSTRLAGTSYEQYF. CDR3 nucleotide sequence: TGTGCCAGCAGCACCCGACTAGCGGGGACCTCCTACGAGCAGTACTTC.

This clonotype was counted many times. The chain has TRBV6-1 and TRBJ1-1; TRBD1 matches at 9 bases. V gave up 7 bases and J gave up 4 bases; unmatched junction bases: 13. The CDR3 totals 16 residues. Germline lookup yields CDR1 MNHNS and CDR2 SASEGT. CDR3 sequence: CASTQNLQGASTEAFF. CDR3 coding DNA: TGTGCCAGCACTCAAAACCTACAGGGGGCGAGCACTGAAGCTTTCTTT.

There are many counts of this clonotype. The V call is TRBV24-1, the J call TRBJ2-7, with D possibly matching TRBD1 (6 bases). Trimming took 2 bases from V and 2 from J, leaving 9 bases between them. The germline V gene has CDR1 KGHDR and CDR2 SFDVKD. The CDR3 extends over 14 amino acids. CDR3 in DNA: TGTGCCACCAGTGATTCCCGGGACACCTACGAGCAGTACTTC. It yields the protein CATSDSRDTYEQYF.

This clonotype was counted ten times or more. The chain joins TRBV27 to TRBJ2-2; D is ambiguous. Trimming removed 2 bases from V and 0 bases from J, with 13 bases in between. Germline V gives CDR1 MNHEY, CDR2 SMNVEV (reference sequence). CDR3 length: 17 residues. CDR3 bases: TGTGCCAGCAGTTTAGAGTCCCGGCTAGCGAACACCGGGGAGCTGTTTTTT. Protein sequence: CASSLESRLANTGELFF.

Regarding this clonotype: One end of the junction does not line up with germline, which may come from a read error. The rearrangement uses TRBV28 and TRBJ1-3; perhaps TRBD1 as D (6 bases). The CDR3 has 15 residues. Germline values: CDR1 MDHEN, CDR2 SYDVKM. CDR3 sequence reads: CTSSPPGMGANTVYF. CDR3 coding DNA: TGTACCAGCAGTCCCCCGGGGATGGGGGCAAACACCGTATATTTT.

This clonotype was seen at least ten times. CDR3 in DNA: TGCAGTGCTAAAGACCGGGACAGGGTCTACGAGCAGTACTTC. Protein: CSAKDRDRVYEQYF. This chain links TRBV20-1 with TRBJ2-7, with 9 bases matching TRBD1. The CDR3 extends over 14 amino acids. Trimming took 4 bases from V and 3 from J; bases not matched to a gene: 7. CDR1 DFQATT and CDR2 SNEGSKA come from the germline V gene (reference sequence).

There are many counts of this clonotype. The chain is built from TRBV30 and TRBJ2-7; 7 nucleotides agree with TRBD1. The CDR3 consists of 15 residues. With 4 bases clipped from V and 0 bases from J, the junction kept 9 bases outside the gene matches. Germline V gene lookup returns CDR1 GTSNPN and CDR2 SVGIG (reference sequence). In DNA, the CDR3 is TGTGCCTGGAAAAAAAGGGGACAGTACTCCTACGAGCAGTACTTC. As protein: CAWKKRGQYSYEQYF.

There are many counts of this clonotype. The genes are TRBV27 and TRBJ1-5; possible D gene TRBD1, 6 bases. V dropped 6 bases and J dropped 10 bases, with 19 bases sitting between them. Germline assignment: CDR1 MNHEY and CDR2 SMNVEV (reference sequence). This CDR3 is built from 14 residues. In DNA, the CDR3 is TGTGCCAGCAGAGGGGGGGGAAGTGGGACACCCCAGCATTTT. It is translated as CASRGGGSGTPQHF.